This TCR beta chain was obtained from a study of blood T cell repertoires in COVID-19. V lost 6 bases and J lost 2; bases outside the gene matches: 10. This CDR3 has 15 amino acids. Germline CDR1 reads SQVTM; CDR2 reads ANQGSEA. The protocol was immunoSEQ multiplex PCR, while the TCRdb copy is restricted to in-frame clones and leaves out a portion. This sample yields more than 50,000 clones, of which 76% are seen a single time; 40% to 60% belongs to the top ten. Sequencing used peripheral blood. V and J are TRBV29-1 and TRBJ2-7; 10 bases line up with TRBD2. This receptor was taken from a woman of 80 years or more with acute or convalescent COVID-19. The CDR3 coding sequence is TGCAGCGTGACCCCGAGGAGCGGGAGGGCCTACGAGCAGTACTTC. It specifies CSVTPRSGRAYEQYF.